A selection of T cell receptor beta chains follows, all from one sample in a study of blood T cell repertoires in COVID-19. Sequencing was performed with immunoSEQ multiplex PCR; in TCRdb, only in-frame clones are kept and a portion is missing. Here the sample spans more than 250,000 clones, roughly nine tenths being singletons. The sequencing input was PBMCs or T cells enriched from blood (not recorded which). The receptor set was obtained from a woman younger than 35 who had recovered from COVID-19. Each CDR3 is given with its conserved first and last residue. The order of the fields is J gene, D gene, clone size, V gene, CDR3 DNA, CDR3 protein. D genes are given only for firm matches. The listing skips clone size in some rows; elsewhere it reads once, few, many or a size class.

TRBJ2-7 TRBD2 NA TRBV4-2 TGTGCCAGCAGCCAGACCTCTACTAGCGGGAGGTTCTACGAGCAGTACTTC CASSQTSTSGRFYEQYF
TRBJ2-7 NA NA TRBV9 TGTGCCAGCAGCCCACGGACAGCGTACTACGAGCAGTACTTC CASSPRTAYYEQYF
TRBJ1-2 NA NA TRBV9 TGTGCCAGCAGCCTAGAGGGAGTAGAACGGGGCTACACCTTC CASSLEGVERGYTF
TRBJ2-7 TRBD1 few TRBV30 TGTGCCTGGGGCTTCCGGGACAGGTCCCACGAGCAGTACTTC CAWGFRDRSHEQYF
TRBJ1-3 NA NA TRBV7-9 TGTGCCAGCAGCTCCCCTTACGGCTCTGGAAACACCATATATTTT CASSSPYGSGNTIYF
TRBJ1-4 TRBD1 NA TRBV9 TGTGCCAGCAGCGTAGGGGACGGGAGGGGGCAGGGTGAAAAACTGTTTTTT CASSVGDGRGQGEKLFF
TRBJ2-7 NA NA TRBV19 TGTGCCAGTAGTATGCTGGACTACACGTGGGAGCAGTACTTC CASSMLDYTWEQYF
TRBJ2-5 NA NA TRBV4-1 TGCGCCAGCAGCCATGGGACAACCCAGTACTTC CASSHGTTQYF
TRBJ1-2 TRBD1 NA TRBV18 TGTGCCAGCTCAACAGGGGGGGACGGCACCTTC CASSTGGDGTF
TRBJ2-1 NA NA TRBV28 TGTGCCATCCGACAGAGCTCCTACAATGAGCAGTTCTTC CAIRQSSYNEQFF
TRBJ1-5 TRBD1 NA TRBV28 TGTGCCAGCAGTTTATTGCAGACAGGGAGCAATCAGCCCCAGCATTTT CASSLLQTGSNQPQHF
TRBJ1-1 TRBD1 NA TRBV6-5 TGTGCCAGCAGTTACTCGCAGGGGGGTGGCACTGAAGCTTTCTTT CASSYSQGGGTEAFF
TRBJ2-1 TRBD2 NA TRBV18 TGTGCCAGCTCACCAGGACTAGACGACAATGAGCAGTTCTTC CASSPGLDDNEQFF
TRBJ2-5 NA NA TRBV18 TGTGCCAGCTCACCACGAGCGGGTCCGCAAGAGACCCAGTACTTC CASSPRAGPQETQYF
TRBJ1-4 NA NA TRBV29-1 TGCAGCGTTGAAGGTGGGGCATTTGGAGAAAAACTGTTTTTT CSVEGGAFGEKLFF
TRBJ1-3 NA NA TRBV19 TGTGCCAGTAGCACCGCAGGGGACTCTGGAAACACCATATATTTT CASSTAGDSGNTIYF
TRBJ2-1 TRBD1 once TRBV28 TGTGCCAGCAGTTTAGGGGTGACGGGACAGGGGGTCTATGAGCAGTTCTTC CASSLGVTGQGVYEQFF
TRBJ2-3 TRBD2 NA TRBV28 TGTGCCAGCAGTTTATTGGGACGGGAGGCAGATACGCAGTATTTT CASSLLGREADTQYF
TRBJ2-7 NA NA TRBV7-6 TGTGCCAGCAGCTTAGGGATTCGAGCGCCAACCTACGAGCAGTACTTC CASSLGIRAPTYEQYF
TRBJ2-7 TRBD2 NA TRBV7-6 TGTGCCAGCAGCTTAGCGGCTAGCGGGAGCTCCTACGAGCAGTACTTC CASSLAASGSSYEQYF
TRBJ2-1 NA NA TRBV7-6 TGTGCCAGCAGCTCCCTCGCAGGGATCTTCTACAATGAGCAGTTCTTC CASSSLAGIFYNEQFF
TRBJ2-3 NA NA TRBV20-1 TGCAGTGCTAGTGACTACCTCGGGGCAGATACGCAGTATTTT CSASDYLGADTQYF
TRBJ1-4 NA NA TRBV19 TGTGCCAGTGTTCGCCGTGCAGGGATTGCTAATGAAAAACTGTTTTTT CASVRRAGIANEKLFF
TRBJ2-3 NA NA TRBV9 TGTGCCAGCAGCGTAGCTACCCACGAAGGGGCAGATACGCAGTATTTT CASSVATHEGADTQYF
TRBJ1-5 NA NA TRBV5-5 TGTGCCAGCAGCTTGAGTAGTAACAATCAGCCCCAGCATTTT CASSLSSNNQPQHF
TRBJ1-5 NA NA TRBV19 TGTGCCAGTAGTATATCGGGACAACGGAATCAGCCCCAGCATTTT CASSISGQRNQPQHF
TRBJ2-6 NA NA TRBV7-3 TGTGCCAGCAGCCCTACAGTTCTGTCTGGGGCCAACGTCCTGACTTTC CASSPTVLSGANVLTF
TRBJ2-1 NA NA TRBV10-1 TGCGCCAGCATAATACAGGGAAACGTCAACAATGAGCAGTTCTTC CASIIQGNVNNEQFF
TRBJ2-5 TRBD2 NA TRBV7-7 TGTGCCAGCAGCTGGGGAGGAGCGGGGGATGTAGGAGAGACCCAGTACTTC CASSWGGAGDVGETQYF
TRBJ1-3 NA NA TRBV11-2 TGTGCCAGCAGCTTAGATCGTGGCGCAGGGGGAAACACCATATATTTT CASSLDRGAGGNTIYF
TRBJ2-5 TRBD1 NA TRBV6-6 TGTGCCAGCAGTTACTCCCGGACAGGGCTAGGAGAGACCCAGTACTTC CASSYSRTGLGETQYF
TRBJ2-7 NA few TRBV5-1 TGCGCCAGCAAACCGGGACTGACTTCCTACGAGCAGTACTTC CASKPGLTSYEQYF
TRBJ2-7 NA NA TRBV11-2 TGTGCCAGCACCGAATGGAGGGACAGAACCTACGAGCAGTACTTC CASTEWRDRTYEQYF
TRBJ1-1 TRBD1 NA TRBV5-1 TGCGCCAGCAGCTTGGCCAAGACAGGGGGCCACACTGAAGCTTTCTTT CASSLAKTGGHTEAFF
TRBJ1-2 NA NA TRBV7-2 TGTGCCAGCAGCCCCCTGGACAGTATGGGTCGGGGCTACACCTTC CASSPLDSMGRGYTF
TRBJ2-4 NA NA TRBV6-5 TGTGCCAGCAGCCGCGGAGTAGCCAAAAACATTCAGTACTTC CASSRGVAKNIQYF
TRBJ1-6 TRBD1 NA TRBV7-2 TGTGCGGGCAGGGGGGACTCCTATAATTCACCCCTCCACTTT CAGRGDSYNSPLHF
TRBJ1-2 NA NA TRBV10-3 TGTGCCATCAGTGGACAGGTTACGACGACGAACTATGGCTACACCTTC CAISGQVTTTNYGYTF
TRBJ2-1 NA NA TRBV7-9 TGTGCCAGCAGCCCCAGTTTTGTGACCTACAATGAGCAGTTCTTC CASSPSFVTYNEQFF
TRBJ1-5 NA NA TRBV28 TGTGCCAGCACCCCGGACAGTTTTAGCAATCAGCCCCAGCATTTT CASTPDSFSNQPQHF
TRBJ2-5 TRBD2 NA TRBV30 TGTGCCTGGAGTCTAGCGGGGGGGCCTCGAGAGACCCAGTACTTC CAWSLAGGPRETQYF
TRBJ1-3 NA NA TRBV9 TGTGCCAGCAGCGTAGATCTTGGAAACACCATATATTTT CASSVDLGNTIYF
TRBJ1-5 TRBD1 few TRBV19 TGTGCCAGTAGGGGGACAGATCAGCCCCAGCATTTT CASRGTDQPQHF
TRBJ2-2 TRBD1 NA TRBV19 TGTGCCAGTAGTTCCGGACAGGAGAACACCGGGGAGCTGTTTTTT CASSSGQENTGELFF
TRBJ2-1 TRBD2 once TRBV4-1 TGCGCCAGCAGCCAAGATTCTCCCCAGACTAGCGGGAGAATTCTGGTCTACAATGAGCAGTTCTTC CASSQDSPQTSGRILVYNEQFF
TRBJ2-3 NA NA TRBV5-8 TGTGCCAGCAGCTCCGGGGTCGTTTTTAGCACAGATACGCAGTATTTT CASSSGVVFSTDTQYF
TRBJ2-2 NA NA TRBV5-6 TGTGCCAGCTCTTTGACTCCCGGGGAGCTGTTTTTT CASSLTPGELFF
TRBJ1-1 NA NA TRBV27 TGTGCCAGTAGTCCGATGTTTGGGGGGGCTGAAGCTTTCTTT CASSPMFGGAEAFF
TRBJ1-6 NA once TRBV19 TGTGCCAGCAGGTCGATTCATGTGGCGAGCTCCTATAATTCACCCCTCCACTTT CASRSIHVASSYNSPLHF
TRBJ2-6 NA NA TRBV19 TGTGCCACCTCCCGGGTAGGAACTGGGGCCAACGTCCTGACTTTC CATSRVGTGANVLTF
TRBJ2-5 NA NA TRBV11-2 TGTGCCAGCAGCGCGGGGCAGAAGTACCAAGAGACCCAGTACTTC CASSAGQKYQETQYF
TRBJ2-1 TRBD1 once TRBV5-8 TGTGCCAGCAGCTCAGAGTGGGGACAGCGTGTCTACAATGAGCAGTTCTTC CASSSEWGQRVYNEQFF